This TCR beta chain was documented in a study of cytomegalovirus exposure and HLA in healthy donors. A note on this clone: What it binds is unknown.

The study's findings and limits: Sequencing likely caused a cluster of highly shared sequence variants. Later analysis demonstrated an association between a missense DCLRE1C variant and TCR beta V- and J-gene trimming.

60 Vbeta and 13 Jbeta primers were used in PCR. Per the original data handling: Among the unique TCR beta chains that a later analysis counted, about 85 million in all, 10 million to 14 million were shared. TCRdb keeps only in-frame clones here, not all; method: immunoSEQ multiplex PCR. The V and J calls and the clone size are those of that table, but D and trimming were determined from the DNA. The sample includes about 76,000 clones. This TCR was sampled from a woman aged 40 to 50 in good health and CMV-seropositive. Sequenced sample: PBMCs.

The CDR3 DNA reads TGTGCCAGCAGCTTGGTGACAGCTCAATATGGCTACACCTTC. Protein product: CASSLVTAQYGYTF. The V call is TRBV5-4, the J call TRBJ1-2, with D possibly being TRBD1 (5 bases). Trimming stripped 0 bases from V and 5 bases from J, with 11 bases between. Germline V lookup: CDR1 SGHNT, CDR2 YYREEE (reference sequence). The CDR3 has 14 residues.